The TCR beta chain under discussion was sequenced for a study of beta chain features in type 1 diabetes. About the study: Age, gender and cell yields were similar between patients and healthy donors.

cDNA synthesis used the whole RNA isolate, giving expressed TCRB sequences. Reads from naive, central memory and regulatory T cell samples averaged around 4 million. TCRdb keeps only in-frame clones here, not all; method: immunoSEQ multiplex PCR. The sample contains 150,000 or so clones, around a tenth of which appear only once. Germline V gene lookup returns CDR1 SGHTA and CDR2 FQGTGA. This CDR3 has 15 residues. V shed 5 bases and J 5 bases; nucleotides not matched to a gene: 9. A CD45RO/CCR7/CD25/CD127/CD95/CD27 panel sorted naive, central memory, regulatory and stem cell-like memory CD4+ cells. This clone came up a few times.

This TCR derives from a man aged 18 to 30 in good health. Input material: central memory CD4+ T cells from blood. The rearrangement uses TRBV7-3 and TRBJ2-3, with 8 bases fitting TRBD2. CDR3 loop: CASSPIGGVVDTQYF. The CDR3 DNA follows: TGTGCCAGCAGCCCAATCGGGGGGGTGGTAGATACGCAGTATTTT. The full variable domain, in which reference TRBV7-3 and TRBJ2-3 provide the parts outside the CDR3, is GAGVSQTPSNKVTEKGKYVELRCDPISGHTALYWYRQSLGQGPEFLIYFQGTGAADDSGLPNDRFFAVRPEGSVSTLKIQRTERGDSAVYLCASSPIGGVVDTQYFGPGTRLTVL.